Shown below are 26 T cell receptor beta chains from a single sample sequenced in a study of blood T cell repertoires in COVID-19. Assay used: immunoSEQ multiplex PCR; TCRdb lists only in-frame clones, some missing. The repertoire includes approximately 150,000 clones, approximately 88% of them detected once, and roughly 4.9% sits in the top ten. The source material was PBMCs or T cells enriched from blood (not recorded which). These receptors were collected from a man in his 70s who had been exposed to COVID-19.

This clone was seen only a few times. The chain uses TRBV11-2 and TRBJ2-4, with 7 bases identical to TRBD1. J lost 5 bases, V lost 1 base, and 8 bases had no gene match. CDR1 SGHAT and CDR2 FQNNGV come from the germline V gene. The CDR3 loop spans 16 amino acids. The DNA of the CDR3 is TGTGCCAGCAGCTTAGCGAGGGGGCTGGCTGAAAACATTCAGTACTTC. Encoded protein: CASSLARGLAENIQYF.

The chain has TRBV28 and TRBJ2-7, with TRBD1 matching over 8 bases. The CDR3 extends over 16 amino acids. V shed 6 bases, J shed 5 bases, and the junction held 15 bases outside the gene matches. Germline V lookup: CDR1 MDHEN, CDR2 SYDVKM. The CDR3 DNA follows: TGTGCCAGCAGGGTAAACCCCGACAGGGGTGCCCACGAGCAGTACTTC. Translating it yields CASRVNPDRGAHEQYF.

The table lists this clone with a count of one. The chain has TRBV10-1 and TRBJ2-1, with TRBD1 matching over 11 bases. The germline V gene encodes CDR1 WNHNN and CDR2 SYGVQD (reference sequence). The J segment lost 5 bases and the V segment lost 4 bases, leaving 4 bases of the junction unmatched. The CDR3 is 15 residues long. The DNA of the CDR3 is TGCGCCAGCAGTGCGGGACAGGGGGGACACAATGAGCAGTTCTTC. This codes for CASSAGQGGHNEQFF.

This clone was observed many times. This rearrangement joins TRBV5-1 to TRBJ2-6; perhaps TRBD2 as D (7 bases). With 4 bases removed from V and 4 bases from J, the gap between germline ends came to 18 bases. CDR3 size: 17 residues. Germline-derived CDR1 and CDR2 are SGHRS and YFSETQ. CDR3 DNA: TGCGCCAGCAGCCCAGGGGACTACTTGACCGGGGCCAACGTCCTGACTTTC. It codes for CASSPGDYLTGANVLTF.

The chain recombines TRBV5-5 with TRBJ2-5; TRBD1 agrees at 7 bases. CDR3 length: 15 residues. The germline gives CDR1 SGHKS, CDR2 YYEKEE (reference sequence). Trimming at V came to 1 base and at J to 0 bases, leaving 3 bases not matched to a gene. Here the CDR3 DNA reads TGTGCCAGCAGCTTGACAACAGGGGACCAAGAGACCCAGTACTTC. The encoded protein is CASSLTTGDQETQYF.

The rearrangement joins TRBV10-3 to TRBJ2-3; D may be TRBD1 (6 bases). The CDR3 runs to 14 residues. The germline CDR1 and CDR2 sequences are ENHRY and SYGVKD. V was shortened by 6 bases and J by 0 bases, with 10 bases between the two germline ends. CDR3 amino acids: CAIRARGSTDTQYF. CDR3 nucleotides: TGTGCCATCAGGGCCAGGGGTAGCACAGATACGCAGTATTTT.

This clone has a single count. The rearrangement links TRBV9 to TRBJ2-5; 8 bases fit TRBD2. Trimming at V came to 2 bases and at J to 5 bases, leaving 2 bases not matched to a gene. The CDR3 length is 13 residues. Germline V CDR1 and CDR2: SGDLS, YYNGEE. The CDR3 sequence is CASSVGLGETQYF. In nucleotides, the CDR3 is TGTGCCAGCAGCGTGGGACTAGGGGAGACCCAGTACTTC.

This chain joins TRBV11-3 and TRBJ1-5; TRBD1 might be the D (6 bases). The germline V and J ends were trimmed by 4 bases and 0 bases, with 19 bases remaining between them. The CDR3 runs to 18 residues. Germline CDR1 reads SGHNT; CDR2 reads YENEEA. The CDR3 DNA reads as TGTGCCAGCAGCTCGGTTCCGGACAGTGTCGATAGCAATCAGCCCCAGCATTTT. This encodes CASSSVPDSVDSNQPQHF.

The chain links TRBV19 to TRBJ2-3, with 9 nucleotides matching TRBD2. This CDR3 contains 15 residues. The V gene end was trimmed by 5 bases and the J gene end by 1 base; junction bases not matched to a gene: 4. CDR1 LNHDA and CDR2 SQIVND come from the germline V gene (reference sequence). CDR3 nucleotide sequence: TGTGCCAGTAGTGTTAGCGGGGGAGGCACAGATACGCAGTATTTT. The encoded protein is CASSVSGGGTDTQYF.

The genes are TRBV7-9 and TRBJ1-2; D is unclear. CDR3 length: 15 amino acids. The V gene's germline CDR1 is SEHNR and CDR2 FQNEAQ (reference sequence). Trimming cost V 3 bases and J 2 bases, with 13 bases left between them. The CDR3 region is CASSFLSRENYGYTF. In DNA, the CDR3 is TGTGCCAGCAGCTTCTTAAGTCGGGAGAACTATGGCTACACCTTC.

This sequence joins TRBV7-2 and TRBJ2-2, with a possible D match to TRBD2 (6 bases). The V gene's germline CDR1 is SGHTA and CDR2 FQGNSA. The V and J ends lost 6 bases and 5 bases respectively, with 13 bases between them. The CDR3 sequence is 14 residues long. CDR3 in DNA: TGTGCCAGCAGACCGACGGGGGTAACCGGGGAGCTGTTTTTT. Translation: CASRPTGVTGELFF.

The chain carries TRBV19 and TRBJ1-1; TRBD1 matches 8 bases. Germline V gene data show CDR1 as LNHDA and CDR2 as SQIVND (reference sequence). J lost 4 bases, V lost 5 bases, and 6 bases had no gene match. This CDR3 has 14 residues. CDR3 sequence: CASSVQGASTEAFF. The CDR3 DNA sequence: TGTGCCAGTAGTGTGCAGGGGGCCAGCACTGAAGCTTTCTTT. Full variable domain (missing parts from reference TRBV19 and TRBJ1-1): DGGITQSPKYLFRKEGQNVTLSCEQNLNHDAMYWYRQDPGQGLRLIYYSQIVNDFQKGDIAEGYSVSREKKESFPLTVTSAQKNPTAFYLCASSVQGASTEAFFGQGTRLTVV.

The genes are TRBV30 and TRBJ1-5; D is unclear. Germline CDR1 and CDR2: GTSNPN and SVGIG (reference sequence). Trimming shortened V by 4 bases and J by 9 bases, and 10 bases separated the two germline ends. The CDR3 length is 11 residues. The CDR3 DNA reads as TGTGCCTGGAATAAGGAGGGGCCCCAGCATTTT. Encoded protein: CAWNKEGPQHF.

The table lists this clone with a count of one. The chain has TRBV5-1 and TRBJ2-1; D might be TRBD2 (6 bases). Trimming removed 0 bases at V and 6 bases at J, with 19 bases between. The CDR3 runs 17 residues. CDR1 is SGHRS, CDR2 YFSETQ, per germline. The CDR3 DNA reads as TGCGCCAGCAGCTTGGAGGGACTCACCCCCGGAGGCAATGAGCAGTTCTTC. This gives the protein CASSLEGLTPGGNEQFF.

This chain joins TRBV7-2 and TRBJ1-1; D might be TRBD1 (5 bases). Germline V gene sequence: CDR1 SGHTA, CDR2 FQGNSA. Trimming left V 6 bases short and J 3 bases short, with 11 bases between. The CDR3 spans 13 residues. CDR3 protein: CASRPGQYTEAFF. CDR3 bases: TGTGCCAGCAGACCTGGACAATACACTGAAGCTTTCTTT. The variable domain in full, completed from reference TRBV7-2 and TRBJ1-1, reads GAGVSQSPSNKVTEKGKDVELRCDPISGHTALYWYRQSLGQGLEFLIYFQGNSAPDKSGLPSDRFSAERTGGSVSTLTIQRTQQEDSAVYLCASRPGQYTEAFFGQGTRLTVV.

This chain uses TRBV5-6 with TRBJ1-2; the match to TRBD1 covers 8 bases. The CDR3 is 16 residues long. V lost 1 base, J lost 3 bases, and 8 bases stayed unmatched. CDR1 and CDR2 (germline): SGHDT, YYEEEE. CDR3 DNA: TGTGCCAGCAGCTTGAGATCCAGACAGGGGCACTATGGCTACACCTTC. Translation: CASSLRSRQGHYGYTF.

V and J are TRBV24-1 and TRBJ1-6; D is possibly TRBD1 (6 bases). Germline V gives CDR1 KGHDR, CDR2 SFDVKD. Trimming removed 3 bases at V and 10 bases at J, with 24 bases between. There are 18 residues in the CDR3. CDR3: CATSDPGELIRGRSPLHF. The CDR3 nucleotides read TGTGCCACCAGTGATCCCGGGGAACTCATCAGGGGAAGGTCACCCCTCCACTTT.

This clone has at least ten counts. The chain couples TRBV7-8 to TRBJ1-6; TRBD1 matches 10 bases. Germline CDR1 reads SGHVS; CDR2 reads FQNEAQ. V was pared by 5 bases and J by 8 bases, with 12 bases of the junction left unmatched. This CDR3 contains 17 residues. CDR3 DNA: TGTGCCAGCAGCCCGGAGACAGGGGGCGCGGATTATTCACCCCTCCACTTT. The encoded protein is CASSPETGGADYSPLHF.

The count of this clone is one. The chain couples TRBV5-8 to TRBJ2-1, with D perhaps TRBD2 (5 bases). The CDR3 totals 14 residues. Germline CDR1 reads SGHTS; CDR2 reads YDEGEE. Trimming removed 1 base at V and 8 bases at J, with 13 bases between. CDR3 amino acids: CASSLFSGGYEQFF. CDR3 coding DNA: TGTGCCAGCAGCTTGTTTAGTGGCGGGTATGAGCAGTTCTTC.

V usage is TRBV7-7 and J usage is TRBJ2-3; maybe TRBD2 (6 bases). The V and J ends lost 5 bases and 0 bases respectively, with 9 bases between them. The CDR3 loop spans 14 amino acids. Germline-derived CDR1 and CDR2 are SSHAT and FNYEAQ (reference sequence). This CDR3 is CASSAGPSTDTQYF. In DNA, the CDR3 is TGTGCCAGCAGCGCGGGACCCAGCACAGATACGCAGTATTTT.

This clone appeared a few times. The chain has TRBV7-8 and TRBJ1-5; D perhaps matches TRBD1 (5 bases). Trimming removed 5 bases at V and 4 bases at J, with 21 bases between. CDR3 length equals 17 residues. CDR1 and CDR2 (germline): SGHVS, FQNEAQ. The DNA for the CDR3 is TGTGCCAGCAGCCCGACAGCATTATTAGCGGTGAATCAGCCCCAGCATTTT. Translated: CASSPTALLAVNQPQHF.

The chain employs TRBV20-1 and TRBJ1-4; D not certain. Per the germline V gene, CDR1 is DFQATT and CDR2 is SNEGSKA (reference sequence). V was cut by 3 bases and J by 8 bases, with 22 bases left in between. The length of the CDR3 is 16 residues. CDR3 in DNA: TGCAGTGCTAGTCCCACCCAGGTTGGGAGCGCAGAAAAACTGTTTTTT. It codes for CSASPTQVGSAEKLFF.

The rearrangement links TRBV4-3 to TRBJ2-5; D gene unclear. V was pared by 1 base and J by 1 base, with 13 bases between. The germline CDR1 and CDR2 sequences are LGHNA and YSLEER. CDR3 length: 16 amino acids. The CDR3 loop reads CASSQGPPAAQETQYF. The DNA of the CDR3 is TGCGCCAGCAGCCAAGGCCCCCCCGCGGCCCAAGAGACCCAGTACTTC.

This clone was seen a few times. The same CDR3 arises from other DNA sequences in this sample as well. The gene calls are TRBV2 and TRBJ1-5, with a possible D match to TRBD1 (6 bases). The CDR3 sequence is 15 residues long. The germline V gene has CDR1 SNHLY and CDR2 FYNNEI. The V end was cut by 8 bases, the J end by 3 bases, with 17 bases between. Here the CDR3 DNA reads TGTGCCAGCCGTAACAGGGATTCACCCAATCAGCCCCAGCATTTT. It encodes CASRNRDSPNQPQHF.

V usage is TRBV1 and J usage is TRBJ1-5. TRBV1 is a pseudogene locus. This CDR3 comprises 14 residues. CDR3 amino acids: CTSSHPRGKQPQHF. DNA of the CDR3: TGCACCAGCAGCCACCCTCGAGGTAAACAGCCCCAGCATTTT.

This rearrangement joins TRBV5-8 to TRBJ2-7; D is unclear. Germline V gene lookup returns CDR1 SGHTS and CDR2 YDEGEE. The CDR3 loop spans 15 amino acids. With 4 bases removed from V and 0 bases from J, the gap between germline ends came to 14 bases. CDR3 region: CASSRKPGFSYEQYF. For the CDR3, the DNA is TGTGCCAGCAGCCGCAAGCCAGGATTCTCCTACGAGCAGTACTTC. Full variable domain (missing parts from reference TRBV5-8 and TRBJ2-7): EAGVTQSPTHLIKTRGQQATLRCSPISGHTSVYWYQQALGLGLQFLLWYDEGEERNRGNFPPRFSGRQFPNYSSELNVNALELEDSALYLCASSRKPGFSYEQYFGPGTRLTVT.